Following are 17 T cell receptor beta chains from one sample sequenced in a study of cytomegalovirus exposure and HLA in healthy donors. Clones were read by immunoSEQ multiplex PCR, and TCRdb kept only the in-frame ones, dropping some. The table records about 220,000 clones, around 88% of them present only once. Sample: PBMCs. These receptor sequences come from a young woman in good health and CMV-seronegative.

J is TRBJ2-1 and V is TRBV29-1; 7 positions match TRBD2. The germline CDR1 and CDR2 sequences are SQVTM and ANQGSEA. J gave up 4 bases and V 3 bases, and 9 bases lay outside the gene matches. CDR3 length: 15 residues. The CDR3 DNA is TGCAGCGTTGAGGCGCGGGGGACCAATTACAATGAGCAGTTCTTC. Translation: CSVEARGTNYNEQFF.

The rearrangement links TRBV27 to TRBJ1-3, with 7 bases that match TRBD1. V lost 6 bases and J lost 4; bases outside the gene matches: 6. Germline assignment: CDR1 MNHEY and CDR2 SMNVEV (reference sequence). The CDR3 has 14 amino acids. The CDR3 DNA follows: TGTGCCAGCAGCCCTCGGGACAGCGGAAACACCATATATTTT. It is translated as CASSPRDSGNTIYF.

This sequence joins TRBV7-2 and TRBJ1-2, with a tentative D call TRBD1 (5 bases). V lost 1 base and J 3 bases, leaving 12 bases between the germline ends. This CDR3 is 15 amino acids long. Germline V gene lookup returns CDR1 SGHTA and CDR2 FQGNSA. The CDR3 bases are TGTGCCAGCAGCTTAGATGGGCTCAGGGACTATGGCTACACCTTC. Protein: CASSLDGLRDYGYTF.

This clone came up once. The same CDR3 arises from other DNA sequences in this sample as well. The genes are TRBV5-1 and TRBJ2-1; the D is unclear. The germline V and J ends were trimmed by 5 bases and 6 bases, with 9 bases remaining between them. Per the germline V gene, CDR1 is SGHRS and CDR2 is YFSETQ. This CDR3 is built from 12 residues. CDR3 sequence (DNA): TGCGCCAGCAGTCTTTCGGGCAATGAGCAGTTCTTC. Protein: CASSLSGNEQFF.

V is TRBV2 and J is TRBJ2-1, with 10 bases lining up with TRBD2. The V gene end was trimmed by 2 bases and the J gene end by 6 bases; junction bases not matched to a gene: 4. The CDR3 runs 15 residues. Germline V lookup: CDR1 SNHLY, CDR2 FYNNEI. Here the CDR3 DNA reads TGTGCCAGCAGTGAAAGTAGCGGGAGGATCAATGAGCAGTTCTTC. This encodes CASSESSGRINEQFF.

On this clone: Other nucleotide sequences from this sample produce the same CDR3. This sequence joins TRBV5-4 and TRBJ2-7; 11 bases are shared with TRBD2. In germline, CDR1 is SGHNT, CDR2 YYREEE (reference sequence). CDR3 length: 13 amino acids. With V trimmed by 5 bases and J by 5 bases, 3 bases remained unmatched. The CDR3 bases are TGTGCCAGCAGTTCTAGCGGGAGGAACGAGCAGTACTTC. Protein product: CASSSSGRNEQYF. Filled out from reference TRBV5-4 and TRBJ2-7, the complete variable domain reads ETGVTQSPTHLIKTRGQQVTLRCSSQSGHNTVSWYQQALGQGPQFIFQYYREEENGRGNFPPRFSGLQFPNYSSELNVNALELDDSALYLCASSSSGRNEQYFGPGTRLTVT.

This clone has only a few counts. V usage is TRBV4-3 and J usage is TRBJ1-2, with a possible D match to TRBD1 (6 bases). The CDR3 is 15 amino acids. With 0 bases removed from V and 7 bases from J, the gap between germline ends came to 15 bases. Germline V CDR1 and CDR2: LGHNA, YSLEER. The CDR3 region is CASSQEGDGTTGYTF. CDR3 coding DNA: TGCGCCAGCAGCCAAGAGGGGGACGGGACAACTGGCTACACCTTC.

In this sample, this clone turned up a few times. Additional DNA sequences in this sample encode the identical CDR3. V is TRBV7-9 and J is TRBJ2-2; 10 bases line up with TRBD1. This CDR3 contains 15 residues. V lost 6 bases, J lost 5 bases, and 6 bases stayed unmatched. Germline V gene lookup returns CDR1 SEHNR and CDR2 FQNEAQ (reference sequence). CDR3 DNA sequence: TGTGCCAGCAGACCCGGACAGGGGGGAACCGGGGAGCTGTTTTTT. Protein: CASRPGQGGTGELFF.

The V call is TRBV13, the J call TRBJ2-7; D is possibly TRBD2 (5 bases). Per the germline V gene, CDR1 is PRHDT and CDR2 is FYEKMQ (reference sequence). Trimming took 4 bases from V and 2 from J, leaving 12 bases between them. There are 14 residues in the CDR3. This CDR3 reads CASSSPSKPYEQYF. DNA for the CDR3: TGTGCCAGCAGCTCCCCTAGCAAGCCCTACGAGCAGTACTTC.

The CDR3 loop is CASSRYRYEQYF. The CDR3 coding sequence is TGTGCCAGCAGTCGGTATCGCTACGAGCAGTACTTC. The rearrangement uses TRBV28 and TRBJ2-7; D not certain. CDR1 is MDHEN, CDR2 SYDVKM, per germline. Between the trimmed V and J ends, which lost 5 bases and 3 bases, there was a span of 8 bases. The CDR3 runs to 12 residues.

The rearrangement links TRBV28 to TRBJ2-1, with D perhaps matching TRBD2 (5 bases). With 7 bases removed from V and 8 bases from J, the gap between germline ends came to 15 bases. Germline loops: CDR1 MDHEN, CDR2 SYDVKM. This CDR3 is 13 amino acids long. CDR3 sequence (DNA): TGTGCCAGCAACACTAGAATAGTAGATGAGCAGTTCTTC. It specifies CASNTRIVDEQFF.

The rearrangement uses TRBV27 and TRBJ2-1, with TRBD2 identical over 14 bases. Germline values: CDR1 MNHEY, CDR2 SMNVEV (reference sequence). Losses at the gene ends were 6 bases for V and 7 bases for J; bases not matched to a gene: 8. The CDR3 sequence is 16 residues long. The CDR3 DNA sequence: TGTGCCAGCAGGATTGGACTAGCGGGAGGTAATAATGAGCAGTTCTTC. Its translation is CASRIGLAGGNNEQFF.

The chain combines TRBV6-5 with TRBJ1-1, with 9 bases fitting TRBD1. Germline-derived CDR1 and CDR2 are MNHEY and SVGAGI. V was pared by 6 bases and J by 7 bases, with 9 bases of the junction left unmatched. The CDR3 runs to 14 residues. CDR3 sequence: CASSRDRAEGEAFF. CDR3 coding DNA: TGTGCCAGCAGCCGGGACAGGGCCGAAGGTGAAGCTTTCTTT.

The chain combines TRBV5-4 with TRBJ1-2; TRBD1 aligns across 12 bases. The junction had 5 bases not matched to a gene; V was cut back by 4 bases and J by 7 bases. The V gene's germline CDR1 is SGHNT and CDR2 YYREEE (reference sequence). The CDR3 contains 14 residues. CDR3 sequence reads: CASSTGTGGSGYTF. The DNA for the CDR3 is TGTGCCAGCAGCACCGGGACAGGGGGCAGTGGCTACACCTTC.

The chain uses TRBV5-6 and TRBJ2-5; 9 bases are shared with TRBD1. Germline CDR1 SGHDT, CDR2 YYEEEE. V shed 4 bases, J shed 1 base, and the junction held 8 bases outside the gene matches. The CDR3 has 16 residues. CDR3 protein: CASSDGTGTFQETQYF. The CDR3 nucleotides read TGTGCCAGCAGCGACGGGACAGGGACTTTCCAAGAGACCCAGTACTTC.

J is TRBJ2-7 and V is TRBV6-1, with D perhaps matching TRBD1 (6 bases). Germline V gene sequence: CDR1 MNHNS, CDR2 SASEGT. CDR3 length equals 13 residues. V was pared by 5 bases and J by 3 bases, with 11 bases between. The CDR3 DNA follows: TGTGCCAGCAGTAAGGACAGTTTCTACGAGCAGTACTTC. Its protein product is CASSKDSFYEQYF.

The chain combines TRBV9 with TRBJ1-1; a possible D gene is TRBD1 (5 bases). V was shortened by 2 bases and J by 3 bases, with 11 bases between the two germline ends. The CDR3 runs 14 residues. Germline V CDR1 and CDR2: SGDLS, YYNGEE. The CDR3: CASSVGHMDTEAFF. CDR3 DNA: TGTGCCAGCAGCGTGGGGCACATGGACACTGAAGCTTTCTTT. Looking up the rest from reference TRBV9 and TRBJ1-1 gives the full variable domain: DSGVTQTPKHLITATGQRVTLRCSPRSGDLSVYWYQQSLDQGLQFLIQYYNGEERAKGNILERFSAQQFPDLHSELNLSSLELGDSALYFCASSVGHMDTEAFFGQGTRLTVV.